This entry lists 31 T cell receptor beta chains sequenced from one sample in a study of blood T cells in healthy people across ages. Primers used in a second PCR of roughly 6 to 11 cycles were a sample-barcoded 5' primer and a J-beta primer mix. TCRdb fed the 5' RACE reads into MiXCR, producing one record per CDR3 protein. Among around 600,000 distinct CDR3 sequences, more than 45% were seen once, and the ten largest hold about 22%. Sequencing was performed on blood. The receptors originated from an elderly man in good health.

The chain joins TRBV7-2 to TRBJ1-6, with D unresolved. This CDR3 spans 15 amino acids. In germline, CDR1 is SGHTA, CDR2 FQGNSA. Trimming cost V 5 bases and J 9 bases, with 17 bases left between them. In DNA form, the CDR3 reads TGTGCCAGCAGCCGTCCCCTAGGGCCCGGTTCACCCCTCCACTTT. Translated: CASSRPLGPGSPLHF. Complete variable domain (other parts from reference TRBV7-2 and TRBJ1-6): GAGVSQSPSNKVTEKGKDVELRCDPISGHTALYWYRQSLGQGLEFLIYFQGNSAPDKSGLPSDRFSAERTGGSVSTLTIQRTQQEDSAVYLCASSRPLGPGSPLHFGNGTRLTVT.

Only a few counts were recorded for this clonotype. The chain uses TRBV14 and TRBJ2-1, with D perhaps assigned TRBD1 or TRBD2 (5 bases each). This CDR3 is built from 15 residues. The germline V gene has CDR1 SGHDN and CDR2 FVKESK. V shed 3 bases and J shed 3 bases, with 12 bases lying between them. CDR3 sequence (DNA): TGTGCCAGCAGCCAGGGACGTGGGGGCTACAATGAGCAGTTCTTC. This codes for CASSQGRGGYNEQFF.

The chain links TRBV4-3 to TRBJ1-2; weak D call: TRBD1 (6 bases). Trimming stripped 4 bases from V and 7 bases from J, with 13 bases between. This CDR3 is 13 amino acids long. Germline loops: CDR1 LGHNA, CDR2 YSLEER. This CDR3 is CASSPQGFGGYTF. For the CDR3, the DNA is TGCGCCAGCAGCCCTCAGGGGTTCGGTGGCTACACCTTC.

The chain couples TRBV20-1 to TRBJ2-5; no clear D. The DNA end is more similar to TRBJ2-7, so the J call may be wrong. Germline-derived CDR1 and CDR2 are DFQATT and SNEGSKA (reference sequence). There are 13 residues in the CDR3. The CDR3 here is CSAPVRAGSEQYF. In DNA, the CDR3 is TGCAGCGCTCCGGTCCGGGCTGGTTCCGAGCAGTACTTC.

The table lists this clonotype with a count of one. This chain uses TRBV12-3 or TRBV12-4 with TRBJ1-5; 10 nucleotides line up with TRBD1. CDR3 length equals 15 residues. Trimming cost V 7 bases and J 3 bases; bases outside gene matches: 6. CDR3 sequence reads: CASTPGQGHNQPQHF. The CDR3 region has the DNA TGTGCCAGCACCCCGGGACAGGGGCACAATCAGCCCCAGCATTTT.

This clonotype showed up many times. V usage is TRBV20-1 and J usage is TRBJ2-7; 7 nucleotides agree with TRBD2. This CDR3 has 13 residues. Germline V gene data show CDR1 as DFQATT and CDR2 as SNEGSKA (reference sequence). Trimming removed 1 base from V and 0 bases from J; junction bases left unmatched: 0. The CDR3 nucleotides read TGCAGTGCTAGAGGGACTAGCTCCTACGAGCAGTACTTC. This translates into CSARGTSSYEQYF.

The V call is TRBV5-5, the J call TRBJ2-3, with TRBD1 as a possible D gene (6 bases). This CDR3 is 12 amino acids long. Trimming removed 1 base from V and 8 bases from J, with 8 bases in between. The germline V gene has CDR1 SGHKS and CDR2 YYEKEE (reference sequence). CDR3 bases: TGTGCCAGCAGCTTGTCCAGGGGTACGCAGTATTTT. Its protein is CASSLSRGTQYF. Together with reference TRBV5-5 and TRBJ2-3, the CDR3 gives the full variable domain: DAGVTQSPTHLIKTRGQQVTLRCSPISGHKSVSWYQQVLGQGPQFIFQYYEKEERGRGNFPDRFSARQFPNYSSELNVNALLLGDSALYLCASSLSRGTQYFGPGTRLTVL.

This clonotype has only a few counts. The chain is built from TRBV12-3 or TRBV12-4 and TRBJ2-5; D gene unclear. The CDR3 totals 11 residues. V dropped 8 bases and J dropped 5 bases, with 9 bases sitting between them. CDR3 residues: CASGPGETQYF. The DNA for the CDR3 is TGTGCCAGCGGCCCCGGCGAGACCCAGTACTTC.

This chain joins TRBV5-6 and TRBJ2-3; the D gene is possibly TRBD2 (6 bases). CDR3 length: 15 residues. V was clipped by 2 bases and J by 0 bases, with 10 bases between them. Per the germline V gene, CDR1 is SGHDT and CDR2 is YYEEEE. CDR3 DNA sequence: TGTGCCAGCAGCTTCCACCGGGGGAGCACAGATACGCAGTATTTT. Translation: CASSFHRGSTDTQYF.

This clonotype was detected only a few times. This chain links TRBV7-2 with TRBJ2-7; D possibly corresponds to TRBD1 (6 bases). Trimming pared 1 base from V and 1 base from J, leaving 14 bases between. The CDR3 totals 16 residues. Germline lookup yields CDR1 SGHTA and CDR2 FQGNSA. The CDR3 DNA follows: TGTGCCAGCAGCTTAGGATCAGGGGCGAATTCCTACGAGCAGTACTTC. Encoded protein: CASSLGSGANSYEQYF.

This clonotype has a handful of counts. The genes are TRBV5-1 and TRBJ2-1, with 8 bases that match TRBD2. Germline CDR1 and CDR2: SGHRS and YFSETQ. This CDR3 contains 16 residues. J was trimmed by 9 bases and V by 4 bases; bases with no gene match: 15. DNA for the CDR3: TGCGCCAGCAGCCCAGACGGGACTAGGGAAAGGAGTGAGCAGTTCTTC. It codes for CASSPDGTRERSEQFF.

This clonotype showed up many times. This rearrangement joins TRBV6-5 to TRBJ2-1; 12 bases align to TRBD2. The CDR3 is 15 residues long. After removal of 6 bases from V and 6 bases from J, the junction contained 6 bases not matched to a gene. Germline CDR1 is MNHEY and CDR2 is SVGAGI. The CDR3 region has the DNA TGTGCCAGCAGCCACCTAGCGGGAGGGGCCAATGAGCAGTTCTTC. Amino acids: CASSHLAGGANEQFF.

Notes on this clonotype: Sequence at one end of the junction differs from germline and may be a read error. The gene calls are TRBV7-2 and TRBJ2-4; 7 bases match TRBD2. The end of the DNA fits TRBJ2-7 better, so the J call may be wrong. Germline CDR1 is SGHTA and CDR2 is FQGNSA. The CDR3 contains 15 residues. DNA of the CDR3: TGTGTCAGCAGCTCGACTAGCACGAGCTCCTACGAGCAGTACTTC. Amino acids: CVSSSTSTSSYEQYF.

This rearrangement joins TRBV20-1 to TRBJ1-6; D remains ambiguous. The CDR3 totals 14 residues. CDR1 is DFQATT and CDR2 is SNEGSKA in the germline V gene (reference sequence). V shed 5 bases and J shed 5 bases, with 13 bases lying between them. The CDR3 bases are TGCAGTGCTCGCAAGGGAGGCAATAATTCACCCCTCCACTTT. It yields the protein CSARKGGNNSPLHF.

A word on this clonotype: Just one base apart from a much larger clone, this may be a read error. The chain is built from TRBV9 and TRBJ2-7, with a tentative D call TRBD2 (6 bases). The CDR3 runs to 14 residues. Germline values: CDR1 SGDLS, CDR2 YYNGEE. This CDR3 is CAGSSRDWSYEQYF. In DNA, the CDR3 is TGTGCCGGCAGCTCCCGGGACTGGTCCTACGAGCAGTACTTC.

To note about this clonotype: Germline and junction disagree at one end, which may indicate a read error. This rearrangement joins TRBV20-1 to TRBJ1-2; D is unresolved. This CDR3 has 13 amino acids. The germline V gene has CDR1 DFQATT and CDR2 SNEGSKA (reference sequence). In DNA form, the CDR3 reads TGCAATGCTAGAGGCATCATGGACGGTGGCTACACCTTC. Residues: CNARGIMDGGYTF.

For the CDR3, the DNA is TGTGCCAGCAGTTACGTGGGGTTAGGGTACAATGAGCAGTTCTTC. Amino acids: CASSYVGLGYNEQFF. The chain has TRBV6-2 or TRBV6-3 and TRBJ2-1, with D unresolved. This CDR3 is built from 15 residues. The germline V and J ends were trimmed by 2 bases and 4 bases, with 12 bases remaining between them. Germline CDR1 and CDR2: MNHEY and SVGEGT.

The sample holds a few counts of this clonotype. The chain has TRBV3-1 and TRBJ1-1; the D gene is possibly TRBD1 (6 bases). The germline V and J ends were trimmed by 1 base and 5 bases, with 14 bases remaining between them. Germline V gene lookup returns CDR1 LGHDT and CDR2 YNNKEL (reference sequence). The CDR3 spans 15 residues. The DNA of the CDR3 is TGTGCCAGCAGCCAAGTAGGGGGGCGCCGGACTGAAGCTTTCTTT. It translates to CASSQVGGRRTEAFF. Filled out from reference TRBV3-1 and TRBJ1-1, the complete variable domain reads DTAVSQTPKYLVTQMGNDKSIKCEQNLGHDTMYWYKQDSKKFLKIMFSYNNKELIINETVPNRFSPKSPDKAHLNLHINSLELGDSAVYFCASSQVGGRRTEAFFGQGTRLTVV.

This clonotype was observed a handful of times. This chain links TRBV28 with TRBJ1-1; D remains unclear. The CDR3 sequence is 12 residues long. Trimming stripped 3 bases from V and 8 bases from J, with 10 bases between. CDR1 and CDR2 (germline): MDHEN, SYDVKM. The CDR3 bases are TGTGCCAGCAGTTTCCCGGCTCGCGAAGCTTTCTTT. It encodes CASSFPAREAFF. Together with reference TRBV28 and TRBJ1-1, the CDR3 gives the full variable domain: DVKVTQSSRYLVKRTGEKVFLECVQDMDHENMFWYRQDPGLGLRLIYFSYDVKMKEKGDIPEGYSVSREKKERFSLILESASTNQTSMYLCASSFPAREAFFGQGTRLTVV.

This clonotype has a handful of counts. Relative to the germline gene, one junction end is altered; a read error may explain this. V gene TRBV4-2 combines with J gene TRBJ2-1; the D gene is possibly TRBD1 (5 bases). From germline, CDR1 is LGHNA and CDR2 YNFKEQ. The CDR3 runs 13 residues. CDR3 loop: CASSQGQYNEQFF. CDR3 nucleotide sequence: TGTGCCAGCAGCCAAGGACAGTACAATGAGCAGTTCTTT.

This rearrangement joins TRBV27 to TRBJ2-1; D is possibly TRBD2 (5 bases). The germline gives CDR1 MNHEY, CDR2 SMNVEV (reference sequence). The V end was cut by 2 bases, the J end by 9 bases, with 17 bases between. This CDR3 is 15 amino acids long. For the CDR3, the DNA is TGTGCCAGCAGTTTAAACCTGCGGGTATCTAGTGAGCAGTTCTTC. It codes for CASSLNLRVSSEQFF.

This clonotype has more than one count but fewer than ten. The chain combines TRBV4-3 with TRBJ2-3; TRBD2 matches 16 bases. V gave up 3 bases and J gave up 2 bases; unmatched junction bases: 2. Germline V gene data show CDR1 as LGHNA and CDR2 as YSLEER. The CDR3 is 17 amino acids. CDR3 region: CASSHGTSGRDTDTQYF. In nucleotides, the CDR3 is TGCGCCAGCAGCCATGGGACTAGCGGGAGGGACACAGATACGCAGTATTTT.

The genes are TRBV3-1 and TRBJ1-2; 7 nucleotides match TRBD1. The CDR3 covers 12 residues. Germline CDR1 is LGHDT and CDR2 is YNNKEL (reference sequence). Germline trimming cut 4 bases from V and 7 bases from J; bases unmatched to any gene: 3. CDR3 bases: TGTGCCAGCAGCCCCAGGGGGGTTGGCTACACCTTC. Protein: CASSPRGVGYTF.

The chain couples TRBV10-3 to TRBJ1-5; 10 positions match TRBD1. J lost 4 bases, V lost 10 bases, and 4 bases had no gene match. The CDR3 is 13 amino acids. The germline V gene has CDR1 ENHRY and CDR2 SYGVKD. The DNA of the CDR3 is TGTGCCACGATGGGACAGGGGAATCAGCCCCAGCATTTT. Translating gives CATMGQGNQPQHF.

The CDR3 loop is CASNDGGNFNEQFF. CDR3 in DNA: TGTGCCAGCAATGACGGCGGGAACTTCAATGAGCAGTTCTTC. The chain uses TRBV7-2 and TRBJ2-1; tentatively, D is TRBD2 (6 bases). CDR3 length equals 14 residues. Germline CDR1 is SGHTA and CDR2 is FQGNSA. Trimming took off 7 bases at V and 6 bases at J, with 16 bases between the two ends.

The table lists this clonotype with a few counts. This chain uses TRBV7-2 with TRBJ2-1; tentative D call: TRBD1 (6 bases). From germline, CDR1 is SGHTA and CDR2 FQGNSA. V was clipped by 5 bases and J by 7 bases, with 15 bases between them. This CDR3 contains 14 residues. The CDR3 loop reads CASSTGTIRNEQFF. In DNA, the CDR3 is TGTGCCAGCAGCACAGGGACAATTAGGAATGAGCAGTTCTTC.

This clonotype was counted a few times. V and J are TRBV20-1 and TRBJ2-7; no reliable D call. CDR1 and CDR2 (germline): DFQATT, SNEGSKA (reference sequence). V lost 3 bases, J lost 3 bases, and 6 bases lay in between. The CDR3 length is 11 residues. The CDR3 DNA reads TGCAGTGCTAGTTACAGCTACGAGCAGTACTTC. The encoded protein is CSASYSYEQYF.

V and J are TRBV6-5 and TRBJ2-7; D possibly corresponds to TRBD2 (5 bases). The DNA end is a closer match to TRBJ2-5, so the J assignment may be wrong. The CDR3 runs 13 residues. Germline V gives CDR1 MNHEY, CDR2 SVGAGI. CDR3 protein: CASKRGLSETQYF. CDR3 DNA sequence: TGTGCCAGCAAACGGGGTTTGTCGGAGACCCAGTACTTC.

The chain combines TRBV7-2 with TRBJ1-6; D uncertain. Trimming stripped 1 base from V and 9 bases from J, with 16 bases between. The length of the CDR3 is 16 residues. Germline V gene lookup returns CDR1 SGHTA and CDR2 FQGNSA. CDR3 DNA sequence: TGTGCCAGCAGCTTAGACCCGGGCGGAGCGATTTCACCCCTCCACTTT. Protein: CASSLDPGGAISPLHF.

About this clonotype: This sequence may be a read error, since a much larger clone differs from it by one base. The J gene is TRBJ2-1, the V gene TRBV6-5; D remains unclear. The J call may be incorrect, as the DNA end agrees better with TRBJ2-7. This CDR3 spans 14 amino acids. CDR1 is MNHEY and CDR2 is SVGAGI in the germline V gene. The CDR3 bases are TGTGCCAGCAGTCAAAACCCCCCGCACAATGAGCAGTACTTC. This translates into CASSQNPPHNEQYF.

This chain joins TRBV12-3 or TRBV12-4 and TRBJ1-4, with D unresolved. V shed 7 bases and J shed 8 bases, with 17 bases lying between them. The CDR3 consists of 14 residues. CDR3 amino acids: CASNPGSTGEKLFF. CDR3 coding DNA: TGTGCCAGCAACCCGGGCAGCACCGGGGAAAAACTGTTTTTT.